This T cell receptor beta chain is from a study of blood T cells in healthy people across ages (dated by TCRdb to the mid-2010s). Describing the broader study: In model experiments, roughly one uniquely barcoded TCR beta cDNA molecule per two T cells was captured by template switching. Age-related changes in TCR beta repertoire diversity were measured in the study by deep sequencing normalized with unique cDNA molecular identifiers. Donors were grouped into four age groups: young (average roughly 15 years), middle-aged (less than 40), aged (around 66) and long-lived (just over 80). To avoid experimental bias, donors of different ages were spread randomly across the sequencing lanes. Two additional independent replicas of 1 million unique cDNA reads from the same blood draw were analyzed for two donors (one aged 18 to 30 and one aged 80 or older). The full study reports these points: There was a strong correlation between observed TCR beta diversity and the percentage of naive T cells measured by flow cytometry. Donor CMV infection status was unknown, potentially confounding age-related changes in expanded clonotypes. Conclusive comparison of naive and antigen-experienced compartments was prevented by the profiling of bulk unsorted PBMCs. Compared with the aged group, more naive CD4+ T cells, fewer expanded clones and increased TCR diversity were shown by the long-lived group, suggesting age selection. As age increased, observed TCR beta diversity per million T cells dropped in a roughly linear way, and a significant reduction was already evident by age 40. Estimates of total diversity from one million sequenced T cells were regarded as lower bounds and underestimates.

Systemically healthy Caucasian individuals from Russia, 35 to 50 in total and aged roughly 6 to 100 years, were included as donors. Roughly 10 milliliters of peripheral blood were drawn from each donor into EDTA-treated Vacutainer tubes. PBMCs were isolated by Ficoll-Paque density-gradient centrifugation, with at least 6 million obtained per sample. Total RNA, at least 6 micrograms per sample, was extracted from PBMCs with Trizol reagent. For every donor, an aliquot of PBMCs went through flow cytometry to measure the percentages of naive CD45RAhigh/CD27high T cells. Library preparation employed 5' RACE. This sample was sequenced with an Illumina HiSeq 2500. A second PCR of roughly 6 to 11 cycles was run with a J-beta primer mix and a sample-barcoded 5' primer. A template-switch 5' adaptor carrying 12 random nucleotides introduced a unique molecular identifier onto each TCR beta cDNA molecule. At least 3 million CDR3-containing paired-end reads were obtained from each sample. First-strand cDNA was synthesized from all RNA with the Mint cDNA synthesis kit, primed by a TRBC-specific oligonucleotide. Following uracil-DNA glycosylase treatment, a first 18-cycle PCR with universal primers M1SS and BC2_uni_R was performed on all cDNA. Processing in the source paper ran as follows. Normalization of each sample was performed by random selection of 1 million high-quality reads, each carrying a distinct molecular identifier. Reads with shared molecular identifiers were discarded instead of being binned into consensus sequences. MiTCR, run with a Q25 quality threshold and the strictest error-elimination algorithm, handled CDR3 identification, clonotype clustering and error correction. Lower-bound total TCR beta diversity was estimated with a nonparametric unseen species model using Euler transformation. In TCRdb, the public reads were trimmed at Q25 with fastp and aligned with MiXCR, with productive beta chains retained. Each entry merges the rows of one CDR3 protein and shows their most common DNA and genes. TCRdb assigned the V and J calls; the authors' analysis was not used. The sample table holds fewer than 950,000 distinct CDR3 sequences, of which 36% were seen once. 10% to 15% of the sample belongs to the ten largest clones.

Trimmed from V: 0 bases; trimmed from J: 8 bases; junction bases lacking a gene match: 4. CDR1 and CDR2 (LGHNA, YSLEER) derive from the germline V gene. The CDR3 goes from the cysteine to the phenylalanine over 15 residues. Only the CDR3 part of the read is kept: 45 bases, read in frame from the first base. This clonotype came up a few times. Its antigen specificity is not known. No per-base quality is available; no much larger clone lies one base away. This chain joins TRBV4-3 to TRBJ1-4; TRBD1 aligns with 9 central bases. Source material: blood. The sequence derives from a man aged 18 to 30 in good health. CDR3 loop: CASSQDDGQGEKLFF. The bases are TGCGCCAGCAGCCAAGACGACGGACAGGGGGAAAAACTGTTTTTT.